This T cell receptor beta chain was profiled in a study of blood T cell repertoires in COVID-19. The length of the CDR3 is 12 residues. In germline, CDR1 is KGHSH, CDR2 LQKENI. V shed 3 bases and J 7 bases; nucleotides not matched to a gene: 2. Authors' methods: Using reference gene primer amplification, nucleated cell counts were estimated. Clones were sequenced by immunoSEQ multiplex PCR, and TCRdb holds only the in-frame ones, with some missing. V and J calls and clone size follow that table, whereas D and trimming were derived from the DNA. The data hold approximately 270,000 clones, with approximately 83% observed a single time.

The sequence was collected from a woman younger than 45 who had recovered from COVID-19. The chain joins TRBV18 to TRBJ2-7; 8 bases align to TRBD1. Sample: PBMCs or T cells enriched from blood (not recorded which). CDR3 sequence reads: CASSPDRAEQYF. The CDR3 bases are TGTGCCAGCTCACCGGACAGGGCGGAGCAGTACTTC.